This paragraph covers one T cell receptor (beta chain) sequence. What it recognizes is unknown. These data originate in a study of circulating and synovial CD4+ cells in juvenile arthritis. The method was immunoSEQ multiplex PCR; TCRdb's version includes in-frame clones alone and lacks a portion of them. Of a few thousand clones in the sample, approximately 83% were seen once. The CDR3 sequence is 14 residues long. With 6 bases clipped from V and 7 bases from J, the junction kept 9 bases outside the gene matches. Germline-derived CDR1 and CDR2 are MNHNS and SASEGT. Study results and limitations: Traditional Vbeta family usage analysis missed the pathogenic-like versus bulk difference.

The sample was CD4+ T cells from synovial fluid. This rearrangement joins TRBV6-1 to TRBJ1-5; 7 nucleotides match TRBD1. This clonotype was sampled from a human donor with juvenile idiopathic arthritis. The CDR3 spells CASSDRVFWQPQHF. As DNA, the CDR3 is TGTGCCAGCAGCGACAGGGTCTTCTGGCAGCCCCAGCATTTT.